This T cell receptor beta chain came from a study of regulatory T cells in long-lasting Graves disease. Study-wide points: In persistent patients, shared public clonotypes (roughly 2,800) outnumbered those in new patients (around 1,000).

Libraries of TCR beta came from iRepertoire HTBI primers plus Arm-PCR of CDR3 regions. TCRdb independently ran MiXCR on the multiplex PCR reads; one entry per CDR3 protein. The sample has 400,000 or so distinct CDR3 sequences, around 21% seen once; the top ten hold about a fifth. Time point here: persistent/refractory GD, antithyroid drugs over 5 years with positive TRAb. PBMC-derived RNA was used for the TCR library. Each patient gave around 8.1 milliliters of EDTA-anticoagulated peripheral blood. The CDR3 has 13 residues. J lost 8 bases, V lost 5 bases, and 6 bases had no gene match. CDR1 and CDR2 from the germline V gene are SGHTA and FQGNSA. This clonotype was counted at least ten times. The antigen is unknown.

The source was peripheral blood mononuclear cells (PBMCs), collected when the disease was refractory, from a patient treated with antithyroid drugs. The TCR originated in a female donor with Graves disease. The chain combines TRBV7-2 with TRBJ1-1, with TRBD1 matching over 9 bases. DNA of the CDR3: TGTGCCAGCAGCGTGAACAGGGGGCGCGAAGCTTTCTTT. It is translated as CASSVNRGREAFF. The full variable domain, rest sourced from reference TRBV7-2 and TRBJ1-1, is GAGVSQSPSNKVTEKGKDVELRCDPISGHTALYWYRQSLGQGLEFLIYFQGNSAPDKSGLPSDRFSAERTGGSVSTLTIQRTQQEDSAVYLCASSVNRGREAFFGQGTRLTVV.